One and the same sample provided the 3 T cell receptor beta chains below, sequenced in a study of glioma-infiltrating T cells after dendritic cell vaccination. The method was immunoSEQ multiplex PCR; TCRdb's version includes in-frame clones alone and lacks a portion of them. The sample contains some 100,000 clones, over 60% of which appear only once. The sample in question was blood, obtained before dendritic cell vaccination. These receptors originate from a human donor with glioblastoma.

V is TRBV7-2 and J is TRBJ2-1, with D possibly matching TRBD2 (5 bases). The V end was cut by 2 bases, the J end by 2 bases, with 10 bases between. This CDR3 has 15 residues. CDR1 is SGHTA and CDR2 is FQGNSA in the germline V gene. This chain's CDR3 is CASSLSGAAYNEQFF. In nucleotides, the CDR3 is TGTGCCAGCAGCTTAAGCGGAGCAGCCTACAATGAGCAGTTCTTC.

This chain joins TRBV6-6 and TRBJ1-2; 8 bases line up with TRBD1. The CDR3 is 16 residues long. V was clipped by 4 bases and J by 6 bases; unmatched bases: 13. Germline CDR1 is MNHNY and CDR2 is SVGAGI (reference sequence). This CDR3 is CASSSSLGQGVHGYTF. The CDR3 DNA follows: TGTGCCAGCAGTTCGTCGCTCGGACAGGGAGTACATGGCTACACCTTC.

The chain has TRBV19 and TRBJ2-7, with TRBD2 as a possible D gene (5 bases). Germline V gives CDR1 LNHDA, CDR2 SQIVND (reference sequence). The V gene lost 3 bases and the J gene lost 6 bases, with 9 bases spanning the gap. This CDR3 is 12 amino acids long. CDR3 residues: CASSISGIEQYF. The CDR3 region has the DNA TGTGCCAGTAGTATCTCCGGGATCGAGCAGTACTTC.